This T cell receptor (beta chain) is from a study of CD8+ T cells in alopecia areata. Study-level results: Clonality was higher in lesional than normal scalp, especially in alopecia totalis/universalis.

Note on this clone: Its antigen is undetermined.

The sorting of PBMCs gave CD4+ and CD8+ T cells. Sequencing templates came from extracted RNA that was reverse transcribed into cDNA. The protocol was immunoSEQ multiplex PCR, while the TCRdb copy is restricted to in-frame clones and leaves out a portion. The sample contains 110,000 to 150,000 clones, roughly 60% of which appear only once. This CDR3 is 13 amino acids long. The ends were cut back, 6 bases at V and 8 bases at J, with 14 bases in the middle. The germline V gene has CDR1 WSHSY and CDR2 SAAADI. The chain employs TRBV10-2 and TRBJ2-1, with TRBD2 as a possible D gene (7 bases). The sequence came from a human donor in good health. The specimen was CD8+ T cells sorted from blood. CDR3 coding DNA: TGCGCCAGCAGGGGGGGGCGATCCTATGAGCAGTTCTTC. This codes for CASRGGRSYEQFF.